This TCR beta chain was profiled in a study of blood T cell repertoires in COVID-19. Study information: Samples came from the United States, Italy and Spain, spanning acute and convalescent COVID-19. Sources were T cells, B-cell-depleted T cells, or PBMCs; the material itself was cDNA or gDNA.

Original methodology: Estimation of nucleated cell counts was performed using reference gene primer amplification. TCRdb keeps only in-frame clones here, not all; method: immunoSEQ multiplex PCR. V, J and clone size were drawn from that table, and D and trimming were deduced from the DNA. The sample has about 79,000 clones; 70% to 90% are singletons. The germline CDR1 and CDR2 sequences are SGHVS and FNYEAQ. V dropped 5 bases and J dropped 4; count of bases not matched to a gene: 10. CDR3 length: 15 amino acids. The V gene is TRBV7-6, the J gene TRBJ2-7; 8 nucleotides match TRBD2. The receptor was isolated from a man aged 50 to 59 with active COVID-19. What was sequenced was peripheral blood. The CDR3 bases are TGTGCCAGCAGCCCAGTGAGCGGGGGACTATACGAGCAGTACTTC. Translation: CASSPVSGGLYEQYF.